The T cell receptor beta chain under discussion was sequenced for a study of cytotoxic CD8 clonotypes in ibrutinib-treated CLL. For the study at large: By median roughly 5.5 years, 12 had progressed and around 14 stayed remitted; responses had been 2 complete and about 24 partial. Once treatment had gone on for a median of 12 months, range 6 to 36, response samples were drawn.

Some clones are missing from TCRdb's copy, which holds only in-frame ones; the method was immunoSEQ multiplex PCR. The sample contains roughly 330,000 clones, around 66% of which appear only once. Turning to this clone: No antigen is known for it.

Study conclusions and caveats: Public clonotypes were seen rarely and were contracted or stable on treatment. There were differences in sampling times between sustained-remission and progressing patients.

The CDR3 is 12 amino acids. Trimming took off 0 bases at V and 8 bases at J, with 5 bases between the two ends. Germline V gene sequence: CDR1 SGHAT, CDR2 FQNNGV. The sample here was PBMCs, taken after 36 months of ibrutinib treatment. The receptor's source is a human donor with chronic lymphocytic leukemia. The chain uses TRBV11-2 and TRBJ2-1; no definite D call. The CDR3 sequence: CASSLESHEQFF. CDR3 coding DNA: TGTGCCAGCAGCTTAGAATCCCATGAGCAGTTCTTC.